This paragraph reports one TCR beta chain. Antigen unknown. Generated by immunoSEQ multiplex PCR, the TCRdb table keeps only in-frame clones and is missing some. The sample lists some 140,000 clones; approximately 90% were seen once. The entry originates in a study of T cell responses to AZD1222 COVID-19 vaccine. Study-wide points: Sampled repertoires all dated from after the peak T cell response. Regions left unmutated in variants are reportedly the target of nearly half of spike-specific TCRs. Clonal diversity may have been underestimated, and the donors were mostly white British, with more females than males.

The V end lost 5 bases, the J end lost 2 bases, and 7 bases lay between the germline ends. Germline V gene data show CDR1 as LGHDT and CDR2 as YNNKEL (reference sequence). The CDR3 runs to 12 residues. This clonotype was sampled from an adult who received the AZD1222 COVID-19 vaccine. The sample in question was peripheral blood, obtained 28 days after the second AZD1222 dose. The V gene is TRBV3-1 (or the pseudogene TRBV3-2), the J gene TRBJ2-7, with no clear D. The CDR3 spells CASSMRTYEQYF. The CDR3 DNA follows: TGTGCCAGCAGCATGAGGACCTACGAGCAGTACTTC.